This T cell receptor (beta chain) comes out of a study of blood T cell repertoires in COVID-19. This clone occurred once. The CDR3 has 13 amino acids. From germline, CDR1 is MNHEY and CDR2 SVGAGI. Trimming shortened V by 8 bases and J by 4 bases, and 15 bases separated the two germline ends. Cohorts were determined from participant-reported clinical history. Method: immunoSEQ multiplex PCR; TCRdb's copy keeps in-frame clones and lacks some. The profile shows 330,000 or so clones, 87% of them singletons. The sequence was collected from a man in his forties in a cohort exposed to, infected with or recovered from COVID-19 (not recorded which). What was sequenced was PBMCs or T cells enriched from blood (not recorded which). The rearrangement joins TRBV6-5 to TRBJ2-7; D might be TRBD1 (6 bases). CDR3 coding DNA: TGTGCCAGCCGGGATGGGGGCCGGTACGAGCAGTACTTC. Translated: CASRDGGRYEQYF.